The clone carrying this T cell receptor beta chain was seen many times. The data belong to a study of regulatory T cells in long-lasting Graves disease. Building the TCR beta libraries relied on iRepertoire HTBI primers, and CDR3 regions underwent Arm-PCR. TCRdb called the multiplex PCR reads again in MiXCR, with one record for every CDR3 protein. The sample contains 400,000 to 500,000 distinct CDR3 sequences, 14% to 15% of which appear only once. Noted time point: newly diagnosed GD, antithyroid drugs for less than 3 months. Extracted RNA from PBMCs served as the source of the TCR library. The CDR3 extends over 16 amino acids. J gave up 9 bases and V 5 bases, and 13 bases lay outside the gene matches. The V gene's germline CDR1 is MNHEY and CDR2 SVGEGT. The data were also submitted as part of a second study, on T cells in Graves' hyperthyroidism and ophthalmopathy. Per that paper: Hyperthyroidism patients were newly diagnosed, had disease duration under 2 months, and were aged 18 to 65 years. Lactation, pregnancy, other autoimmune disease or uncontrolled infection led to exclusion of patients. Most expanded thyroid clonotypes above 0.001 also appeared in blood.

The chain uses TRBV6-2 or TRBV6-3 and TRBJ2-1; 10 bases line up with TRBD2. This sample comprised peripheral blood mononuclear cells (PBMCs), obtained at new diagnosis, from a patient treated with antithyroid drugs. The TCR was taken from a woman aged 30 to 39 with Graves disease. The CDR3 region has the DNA TGTGCCAGCAGTCCCCATCTAGCGGGAGTTTTAGGTGAGCAGTTCTTC. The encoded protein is CASSPHLAGVLGEQFF.